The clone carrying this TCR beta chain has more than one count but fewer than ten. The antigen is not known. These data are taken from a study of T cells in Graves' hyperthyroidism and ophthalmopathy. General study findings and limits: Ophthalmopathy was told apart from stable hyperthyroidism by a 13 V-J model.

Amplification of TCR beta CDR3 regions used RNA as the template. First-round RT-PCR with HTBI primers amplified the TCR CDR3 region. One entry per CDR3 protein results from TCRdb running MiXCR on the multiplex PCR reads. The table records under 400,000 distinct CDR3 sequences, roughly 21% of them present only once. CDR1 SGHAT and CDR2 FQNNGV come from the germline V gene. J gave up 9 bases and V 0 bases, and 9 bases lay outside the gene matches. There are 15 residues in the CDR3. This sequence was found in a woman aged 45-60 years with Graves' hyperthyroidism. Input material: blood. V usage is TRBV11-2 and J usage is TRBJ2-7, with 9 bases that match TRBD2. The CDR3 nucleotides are TGTGCCAGCAGCTTAGAGGGAGCGGGGGGCGGGCGGCAGTACTTC. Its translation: CASSLEGAGGGRQYF. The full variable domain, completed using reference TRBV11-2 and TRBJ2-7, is EAGVAQSPRYKIIEKRQSVAFWCNPISGHATLYWYQQILGQGPKLLIQFQNNGVVDDSQLPKDRFSAERLKGVDSTLKIQPAKLEDSAVYLCASSLEGAGGGRQYFGPGTRLTVT.